Presented here are 20 T cell receptor beta chains from one specimen sequenced in a study of blood T cell repertoires in COVID-19. The repertoire was sequenced with immunoSEQ multiplex PCR; TCRdb's copy has only in-frame clones and lacks some. There are about 260,000 clones in the sample; over 75% occur only once, and about 0.65% lies in the top ten. Sequenced sample: peripheral blood. Receptors originate from a human donor in a cohort sampled during active COVID-19.

Worth noting for this clone: The germline gene is not matched at one end of the junction; a read error may be the cause. The chain joins TRBV7-7 to TRBJ2-5, with 8 bases matching TRBD2. The CDR3 contains 15 residues. The germline CDR1 and CDR2 sequences are SSHAT and FNYEAQ (reference sequence). The CDR3 protein is CASSLLGRGGETQYF. The CDR3, as DNA: TGTGCTAGCAGCCTCCTCGGGAGGGGGGGAGAGACCCAGTACTTC.

The chain couples TRBV2 to TRBJ1-1, with 9 bases fitting TRBD1. The CDR3 consists of 13 residues. The germline CDR1 and CDR2 sequences are SNHLY and FYNNEI. V gave up 6 bases and J gave up 4 bases; unmatched junction bases: 3. The DNA for the CDR3 is TGTGCCAGCAGCCCGGGACAGGGCACTGAAGCTTTCTTT. It codes for CASSPGQGTEAFF.

The chain joins TRBV3-1 (or the pseudogene TRBV3-2) to TRBJ2-3; 7 bases agree with TRBD2. Germline-derived CDR1 and CDR2 are LGHDT and YNNKEL (reference sequence). Losses at the gene ends were 4 bases for V and 1 base for J; bases not matched to a gene: 8. The CDR3 has 16 residues. This CDR3 reads CASSLEVRGGTDTQYF. DNA of the CDR3: TGTGCCAGCAGCCTAGAGGTACGGGGGGGCACAGATACGCAGTATTTT.

This clone was recorded once. The rearrangement uses TRBV6-5 and TRBJ1-5; D might be TRBD1 (6 bases). V was shortened by 2 bases and J by 6 bases, with 11 bases between the two germline ends. The V gene's germline CDR1 is MNHEY and CDR2 SVGAGI. The CDR3 loop spans 14 amino acids. The CDR3 nucleotides are TGTGCCAGCAGTTACGACAGGTCCGGTCAGCCCCAGCATTTT. It yields the protein CASSYDRSGQPQHF.

The chain joins TRBV6-5 to TRBJ2-3, with 13 bases that match TRBD2. The junction had 4 bases not matched to a gene; V was cut back by 6 bases and J by 4 bases. The CDR3 is 15 residues long. Per germline, CDR1 MNHEY and CDR2 SVGAGI. The CDR3 reads CASSLLAGGPDTQYF. CDR3 sequence (DNA): TGTGCCAGCAGCTTACTAGCGGGGGGGCCAGATACGCAGTATTTT.

This chain uses TRBV7-2 with TRBJ2-7; possible D gene TRBD2, 6 bases. Trimming left V 0 bases short and J 1 base short, with 13 bases between. Germline V gene sequence: CDR1 SGHTA, CDR2 FQGNSA. This CDR3 has 16 residues. CDR3 nucleotide sequence: TGTGCCAGCAGCTTAGCGGGGGGTTCAACGTCCTACGAGCAGTACTTC. Protein: CASSLAGGSTSYEQYF.

V gene TRBV6-5 combines with J gene TRBJ2-7; a weak D match, TRBD2 (5 bases). V dropped 8 bases and J dropped 0 bases, with 8 bases sitting between them. This CDR3 region has 12 residues. Germline V gives CDR1 MNHEY, CDR2 SVGAGI. This CDR3 reads CASYGNSYEQYF. CDR3 coding DNA: TGTGCCAGCTACGGGAACTCCTACGAGCAGTACTTC.

V is TRBV29-1 and J is TRBJ1-5; TRBD1 agrees at 8 bases. Germline V CDR1 and CDR2: SQVTM, ANQGSEA. Trimming at V came to 6 bases and at J to 4 bases, leaving 5 bases not matched to a gene. This CDR3 comprises 13 residues. CDR3 loop: CSVATGVNQPQHF. DNA of the CDR3: TGCAGCGTCGCGACAGGGGTTAATCAGCCCCAGCATTTT.

The CDR3 sequence: CASSRSWTELYSNQPQHF. In DNA form, the CDR3 reads TGTGCCAGTAGTAGATCATGGACAGAACTCTATAGCAATCAGCCCCAGCATTTT. The chain links TRBV19 to TRBJ1-5, with D possibly matching TRBD1 (6 bases). From germline, CDR1 is LNHDA and CDR2 SQIVND (reference sequence). The CDR3 sequence is 18 residues long. With 4 bases removed from V and 0 bases from J, the gap between germline ends came to 19 bases.

This chain connects TRBV19 to TRBJ2-7, with 8 bases that match TRBD2. Germline CDR1 and CDR2: LNHDA and SQIVND (reference sequence). The CDR3 sequence is 15 residues long. The trim removed 1 base at V and 4 bases at J, leaving 6 bases unmatched. The CDR3 loop reads CASSIGSGRGYEQYF. DNA of the CDR3: TGTGCCAGTAGTATAGGAAGCGGGAGAGGATACGAGCAGTACTTC.

The genes are TRBV15 and TRBJ1-6; perhaps TRBD1 as D (6 bases). Per the germline V gene, CDR1 is LNHNV and CDR2 is YYDKDF (reference sequence). The ends were cut back, 3 bases at V and 8 bases at J, with 17 bases in the middle. CDR3 length: 16 amino acids. The CDR3 here is CATSRGAGTLHSPLHF. In DNA, the CDR3 is TGTGCCACCAGCAGGGGGGCCGGGACCCTCCATTCACCCCTCCACTTT.

The chain is built from TRBV9 and TRBJ1-1, with TRBD1 matching over 8 bases. The CDR3 spans 14 residues. Germline V gene data show CDR1 as SGDLS and CDR2 as YYNGEE. Trimming removed 5 bases from V and 1 base from J; junction bases left unmatched: 4. DNA of the CDR3: TGTGCCAGCAGAGAAGGGACAGGGAACACTGAAGCTTTCTTT. This sequence encodes CASREGTGNTEAFF.

V gene TRBV2 combines with J gene TRBJ2-1; 13 nucleotides line up with TRBD2. This CDR3 is 15 amino acids long. The V and J ends lost 1 base and 12 bases, in that order; junction bases with no gene match: 6. The germline V gene encodes CDR1 SNHLY and CDR2 FYNNEI. The CDR3 nucleotides are TGTGCCAGCAGTGAAGGGACTAGCGGGGGAAATCGGCAGTTCTTC. Translating gives CASSEGTSGGNRQFF.

The gene calls are TRBV11-2 and TRBJ2-7; D is undetermined. Between the trimmed V and J ends, which lost 5 bases and 7 bases, there was a span of 9 bases. CDR3 length: 11 residues. Germline V lookup: CDR1 SGHAT, CDR2 FQNNGV. This CDR3 is CASSLLVEQYF. CDR3 coding DNA: TGTGCCAGCAGCCTCCTTGTAGAGCAGTACTTC.

Written as DNA, the CDR3 is TGTGCCAGCAGCCAAGGGAGGGATACCGCAGGGGGCCCGGGTAATCAGCCCCAGCATTTT. As protein: CASSQGRDTAGGPGNQPQHF. The chain links TRBV14 to TRBJ1-5; 8 nucleotides align to TRBD1. Germline V gene data show CDR1 as SGHDN and CDR2 as FVKESK. This CDR3 is built from 20 residues. Trimming removed 1 base from V and 4 bases from J; junction bases left unmatched: 18.

The chain joins TRBV4-1 to TRBJ1-4; the D gene is possibly TRBD1 (6 bases). V lost 0 bases to trimming and J lost 2 bases, with 10 bases between them. Germline V gene lookup returns CDR1 MGHRA and CDR2 YSYEKL. The CDR3 spans 16 residues. In DNA, the CDR3 is TGCGCCAGCAGCCAAGAAGGGGGATGGACTAATGAAAAACTGTTTTTT. This translates into CASSQEGGWTNEKLFF.

The chain joins TRBV10-3 to TRBJ2-7; the D gene is possibly TRBD1 (6 bases). Trimming left V 8 bases short and J 0 bases short, with 17 bases between. CDR3 length: 15 residues. The V gene's germline CDR1 is ENHRY and CDR2 SYGVKD. CDR3 sequence reads: CAIAVAGVGSYEQYF. DNA for the CDR3: TGTGCCATCGCAGTGGCAGGGGTCGGCTCCTACGAGCAGTACTTC.

V and J are TRBV19 and TRBJ1-4; no firm D call. The CDR3 runs 11 residues. V was trimmed by 6 bases and J by 7 bases, leaving 6 bases between them. From germline, CDR1 is LNHDA and CDR2 SQIVND (reference sequence). CDR3 nucleotides: TGTGCCAGTAGGGCGGTTGAAAAACTGTTTTTT. Its translation: CASRAVEKLFF.

The CDR3 loop reads CASSFSAGAGETQYF. The CDR3 DNA reads TGTGCCAGCAGTTTCTCGGCGGGAGCGGGAGAGACCCAGTACTTC. The chain joins TRBV28 to TRBJ2-5; TRBD2 agrees at 7 bases. Germline loops: CDR1 MDHEN, CDR2 SYDVKM. The CDR3 extends over 15 amino acids. V was clipped by 3 bases and J by 4 bases; unmatched bases: 8.

This clone was observed a few times. This CDR3 reads CASSQDGAPNTGELFF. CDR3 sequence (DNA): TGCGCCAGCAGCCAAGACGGTGCGCCGAACACCGGGGAGCTGTTTTTT. This chain links TRBV4-3 with TRBJ2-2; D not resolved. The germline V and J ends were trimmed by 0 bases and 0 bases, with 8 bases remaining between them. Germline CDR1 is LGHNA and CDR2 is YSLEER. CDR3 length equals 16 residues.